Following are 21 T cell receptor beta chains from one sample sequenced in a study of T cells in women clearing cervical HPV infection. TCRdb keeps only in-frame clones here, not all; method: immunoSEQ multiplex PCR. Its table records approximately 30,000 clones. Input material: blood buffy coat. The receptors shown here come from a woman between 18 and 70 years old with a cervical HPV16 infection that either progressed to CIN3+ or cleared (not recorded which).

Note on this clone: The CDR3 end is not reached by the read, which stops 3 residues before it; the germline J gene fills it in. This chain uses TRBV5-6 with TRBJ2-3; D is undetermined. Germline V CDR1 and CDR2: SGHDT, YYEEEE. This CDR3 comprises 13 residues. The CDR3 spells CASSLGLKETQYF. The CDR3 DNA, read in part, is TGTGCCAGCAGCTTGGGACTGAAAGAGACG.

CDR3 bases read: TGTGCCAGTAGTATACAGGGTCGGACGGGCGAG. It is translated as CASSIQGRTGE. The entire CDR3 protein is CASSIQGRTGEQYF. The chain combines TRBV19 with TRBJ2-7, with D possibly TRBD1 on 5 matching bases. Read data end 3 residues before the CDR3 end; the end is taken from the germline J gene. V lost 2 bases, J lost 6 bases, and 14 bases lay in between. The CDR3 consists of 14 residues. CDR1 is LNHDA, CDR2 SQIVND, per germline (reference sequence).

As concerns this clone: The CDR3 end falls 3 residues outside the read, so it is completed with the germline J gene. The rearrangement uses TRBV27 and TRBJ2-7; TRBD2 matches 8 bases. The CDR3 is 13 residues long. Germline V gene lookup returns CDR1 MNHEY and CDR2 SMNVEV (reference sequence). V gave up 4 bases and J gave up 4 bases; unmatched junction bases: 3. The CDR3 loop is CASSYKRGYEQYF. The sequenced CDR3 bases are TGTGCCAGCAGTTACAAGCGGGGGTACGAG.

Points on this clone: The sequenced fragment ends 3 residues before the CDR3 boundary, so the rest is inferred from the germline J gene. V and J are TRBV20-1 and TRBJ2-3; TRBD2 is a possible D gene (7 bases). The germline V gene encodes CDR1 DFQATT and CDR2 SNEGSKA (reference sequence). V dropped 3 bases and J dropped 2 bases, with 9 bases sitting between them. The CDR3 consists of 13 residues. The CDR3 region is CSASGGLTDTQYF. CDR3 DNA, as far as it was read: TGCAGTGCTAGCGGGGGGCTCACAGATACG.

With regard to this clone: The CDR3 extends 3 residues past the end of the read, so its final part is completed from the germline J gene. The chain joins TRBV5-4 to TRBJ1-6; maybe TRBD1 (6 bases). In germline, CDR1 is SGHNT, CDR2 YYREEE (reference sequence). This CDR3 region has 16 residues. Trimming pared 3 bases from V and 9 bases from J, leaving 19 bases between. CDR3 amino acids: CASSYDLQGGGSPLHF. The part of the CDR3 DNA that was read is TGTGCCAGCAGCTATGATCTACAGGGAGGGGGTTCACCC.

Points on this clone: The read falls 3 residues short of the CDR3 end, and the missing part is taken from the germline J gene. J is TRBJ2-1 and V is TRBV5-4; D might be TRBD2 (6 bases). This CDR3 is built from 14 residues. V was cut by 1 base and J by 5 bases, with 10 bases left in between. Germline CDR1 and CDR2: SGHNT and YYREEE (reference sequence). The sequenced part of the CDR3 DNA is TGTGCCAGCAGCTTGAGGGGCGGGGACAATGAG. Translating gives CASSLRGGDNE. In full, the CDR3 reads CASSLRGGDNEQFF.

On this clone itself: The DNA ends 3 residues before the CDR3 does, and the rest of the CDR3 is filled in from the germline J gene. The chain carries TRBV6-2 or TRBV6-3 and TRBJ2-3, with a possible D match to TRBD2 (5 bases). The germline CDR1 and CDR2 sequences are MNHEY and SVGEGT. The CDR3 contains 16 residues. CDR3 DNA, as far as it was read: TGTGCCAGCAGTTACACCGGGGTCTCCAGCAATCAGCCG. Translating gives CASSYTGVSSNQP. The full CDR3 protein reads CASSYTGVSSNQPQYF.

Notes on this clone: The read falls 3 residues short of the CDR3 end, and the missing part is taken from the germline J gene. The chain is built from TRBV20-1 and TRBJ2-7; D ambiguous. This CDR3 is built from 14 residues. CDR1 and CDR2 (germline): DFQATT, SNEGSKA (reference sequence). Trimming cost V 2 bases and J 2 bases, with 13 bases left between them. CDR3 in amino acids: CSARPPLDPYEQYF. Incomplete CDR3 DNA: TGCAGTGCTAGACCCCCTCTAGACCCCTACGAG.

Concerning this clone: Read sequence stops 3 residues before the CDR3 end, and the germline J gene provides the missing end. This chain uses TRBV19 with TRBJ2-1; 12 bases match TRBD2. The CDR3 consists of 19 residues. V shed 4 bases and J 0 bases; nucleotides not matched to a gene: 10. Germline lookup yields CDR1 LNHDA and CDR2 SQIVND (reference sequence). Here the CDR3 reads CASSTLGLAGSGSYNEQFF. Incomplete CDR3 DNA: TGTGCCAGTAGTACACTCGGACTAGCGGGATCGGGCTCCTACAATGAG.

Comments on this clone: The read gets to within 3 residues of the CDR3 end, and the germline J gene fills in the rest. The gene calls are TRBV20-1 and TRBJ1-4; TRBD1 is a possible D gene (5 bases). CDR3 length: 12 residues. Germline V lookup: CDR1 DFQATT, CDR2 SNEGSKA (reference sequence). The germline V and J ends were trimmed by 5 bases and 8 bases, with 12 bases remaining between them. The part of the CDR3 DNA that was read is TGCAGTGCTTTCGGACAAGAAGAAAAA. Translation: CSAFGQEEK. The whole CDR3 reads CSAFGQEEKLFF.

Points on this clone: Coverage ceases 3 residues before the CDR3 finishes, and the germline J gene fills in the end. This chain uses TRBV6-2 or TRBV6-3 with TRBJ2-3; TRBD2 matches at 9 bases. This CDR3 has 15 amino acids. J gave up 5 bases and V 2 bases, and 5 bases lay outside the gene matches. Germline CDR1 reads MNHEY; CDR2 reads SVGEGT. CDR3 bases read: TGTGCCAGCAGTTACATAGGACTAGCGAAAGATACG. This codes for CASSYIGLAKDT. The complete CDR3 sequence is CASSYIGLAKDTQYF.

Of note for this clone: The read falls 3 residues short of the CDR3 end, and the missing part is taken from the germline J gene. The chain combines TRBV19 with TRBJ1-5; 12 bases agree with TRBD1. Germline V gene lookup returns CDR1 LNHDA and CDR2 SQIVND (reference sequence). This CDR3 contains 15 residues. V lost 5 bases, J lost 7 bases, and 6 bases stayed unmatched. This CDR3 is CASSPGTGGLQPQHF. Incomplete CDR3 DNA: TGTGCCAGTAGTCCCGGGACAGGGGGCTTACAGCCC.

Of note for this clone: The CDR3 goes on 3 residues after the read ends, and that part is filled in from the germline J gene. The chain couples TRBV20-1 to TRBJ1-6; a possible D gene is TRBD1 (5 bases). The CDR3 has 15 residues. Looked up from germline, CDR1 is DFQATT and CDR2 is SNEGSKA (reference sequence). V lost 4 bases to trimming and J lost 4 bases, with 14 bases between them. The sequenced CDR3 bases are TGCAGTGCTACCAGCGACAGTGTGTATAATTCACCC. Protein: CSATSDSVYNSP. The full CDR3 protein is CSATSDSVYNSPLHF.

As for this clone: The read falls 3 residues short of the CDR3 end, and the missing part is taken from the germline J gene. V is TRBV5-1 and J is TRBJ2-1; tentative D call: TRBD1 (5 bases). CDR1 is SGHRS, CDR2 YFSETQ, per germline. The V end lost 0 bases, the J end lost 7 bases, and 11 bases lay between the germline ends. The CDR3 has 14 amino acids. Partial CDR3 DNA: TGCGCCAGCAGCTTGGTTACAGGTTCGAATGAG. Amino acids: CASSLVTGSNE. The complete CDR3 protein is CASSLVTGSNEQFF.

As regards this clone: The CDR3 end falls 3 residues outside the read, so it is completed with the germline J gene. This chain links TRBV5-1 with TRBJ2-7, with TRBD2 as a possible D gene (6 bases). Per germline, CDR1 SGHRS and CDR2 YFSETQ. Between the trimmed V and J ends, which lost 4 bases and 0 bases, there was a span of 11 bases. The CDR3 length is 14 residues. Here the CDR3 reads CASSPSGPSYEQYF. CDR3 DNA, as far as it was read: TGCGCCAGCAGCCCGAGCGGGCCCTCCTACGAG.

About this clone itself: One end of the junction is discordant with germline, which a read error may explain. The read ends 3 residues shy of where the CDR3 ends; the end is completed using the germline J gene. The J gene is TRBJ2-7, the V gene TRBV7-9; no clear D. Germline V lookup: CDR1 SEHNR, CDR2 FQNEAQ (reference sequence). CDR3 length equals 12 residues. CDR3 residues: CSSRRQAYEQYF. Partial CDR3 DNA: TGTTCCAGCAGGAGACAAGCCTACGAG.

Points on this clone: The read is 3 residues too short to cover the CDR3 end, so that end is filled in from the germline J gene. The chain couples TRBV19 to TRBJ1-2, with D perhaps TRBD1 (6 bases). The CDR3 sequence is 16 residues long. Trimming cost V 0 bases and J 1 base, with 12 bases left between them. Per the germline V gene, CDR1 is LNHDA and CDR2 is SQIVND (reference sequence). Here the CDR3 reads CASSIDRGGYNYGYTF. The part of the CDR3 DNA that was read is TGTGCCAGTAGTATAGATCGCGGGGGCTATAACTATGGC. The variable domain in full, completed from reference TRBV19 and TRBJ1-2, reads DGGITQSPKYLFRKEGQNVTLSCEQNLNHDAMYWYRQDPGQGLRLIYYSQIVNDFQKGDIAEGYSVSREKKESFPLTVTSAQKNPTAFYLCASSIDRGGYNYGYTFGSGTRLTVV.

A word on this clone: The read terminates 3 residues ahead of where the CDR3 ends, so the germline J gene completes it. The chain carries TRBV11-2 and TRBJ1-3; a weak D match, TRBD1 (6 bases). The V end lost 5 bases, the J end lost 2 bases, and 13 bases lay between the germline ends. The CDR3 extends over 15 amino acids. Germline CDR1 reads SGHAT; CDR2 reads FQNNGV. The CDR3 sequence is CASSLTGGTGNTIYF. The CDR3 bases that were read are TGTGCCAGCAGCCTGACAGGAGGAACTGGAAACACC.

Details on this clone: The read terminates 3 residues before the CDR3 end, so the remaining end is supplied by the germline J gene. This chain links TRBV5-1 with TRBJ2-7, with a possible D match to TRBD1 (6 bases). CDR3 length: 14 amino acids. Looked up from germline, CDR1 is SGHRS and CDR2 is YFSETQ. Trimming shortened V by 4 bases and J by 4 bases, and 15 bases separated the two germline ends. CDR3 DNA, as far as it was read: TGCGCCAGCAGCACAGGACAGCCTCTGTACGAG. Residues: CASSTGQPLYE. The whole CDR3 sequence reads CASSTGQPLYEQYF.

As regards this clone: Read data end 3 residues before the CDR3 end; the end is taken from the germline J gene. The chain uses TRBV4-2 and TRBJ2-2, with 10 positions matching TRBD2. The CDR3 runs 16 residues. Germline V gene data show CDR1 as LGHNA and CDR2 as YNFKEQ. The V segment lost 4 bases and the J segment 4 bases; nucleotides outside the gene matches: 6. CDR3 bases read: TGTGCCAGCAGCCTATTAAGCGGGGGGGCCACCGGGGAG. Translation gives CASSLLSGGATGE. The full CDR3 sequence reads CASSLLSGGATGELFF.

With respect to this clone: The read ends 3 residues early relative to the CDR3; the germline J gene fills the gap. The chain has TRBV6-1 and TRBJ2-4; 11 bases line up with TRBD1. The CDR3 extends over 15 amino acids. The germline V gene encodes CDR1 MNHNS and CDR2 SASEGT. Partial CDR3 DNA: TGTGCCAGCAGTGGATCGGGACAGGGGGTCTATGGT. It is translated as CASSGSGQGVYG. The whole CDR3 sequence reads CASSGSGQGVYGQYF.